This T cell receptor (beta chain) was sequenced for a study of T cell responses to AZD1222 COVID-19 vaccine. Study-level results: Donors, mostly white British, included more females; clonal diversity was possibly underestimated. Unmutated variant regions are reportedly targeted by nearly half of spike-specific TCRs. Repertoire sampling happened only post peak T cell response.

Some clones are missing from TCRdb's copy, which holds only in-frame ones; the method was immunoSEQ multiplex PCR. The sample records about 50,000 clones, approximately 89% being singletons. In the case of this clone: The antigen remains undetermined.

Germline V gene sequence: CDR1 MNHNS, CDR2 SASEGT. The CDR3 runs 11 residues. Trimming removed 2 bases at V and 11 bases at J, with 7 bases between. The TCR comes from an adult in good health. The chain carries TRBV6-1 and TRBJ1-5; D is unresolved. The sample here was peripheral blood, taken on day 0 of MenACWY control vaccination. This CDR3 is CASSERSTQHF. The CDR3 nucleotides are TGTGCCAGCAGTGAAAGGTCGACCCAGCATTTT.